The present T cell receptor (beta chain) was sequenced within a study of STAT5B mutations in CD4+ large granular lymphocyte leukemia. Study results and limitations: 8/27 top patient clones versus 2/35 control clones were TRBV06-family. CD4-sorted patient repertoires seemed more clonal than healthy CD4+ repertoires.

To note about this clone: Its antigen remains unknown.

Germline-derived CDR1 and CDR2 are SGDLS and YYNGEE. This CDR3 is 17 amino acids long. The V and J ends lost 3 bases and 2 bases respectively, with 18 bases between them. Under the authors' procedure: A productive frequency of 2.59 x 10-5 was the lowest detectable. Clones were sequenced by immunoSEQ multiplex PCR, and TCRdb holds only the in-frame ones, with some missing. The D gene and trimming were derived from the DNA, and the V and J assignments and clone size from that table. The table records tens of thousands of clones, 84% of them present only once. The chain has TRBV9 and TRBJ2-1; either TRBD1 or TRBD2 may supply D (6 bases each). The sample taken for sequencing was CD4+ T cells from blood buffy coats. This receptor was taken from a human donor in good health. In DNA, the CDR3 is TGTGCCAGCAGCGCTACCGAGCAGGGGAGGCCCTACAATGAGCAGTTCTTC. Its translation: CASSATEQGRPYNEQFF.